This T cell receptor beta chain was documented in a study of blood T cells in healthy people across ages. For the second PCR, which ran for about 7 to 11 cycles, a sample-barcoded 5' primer and a J-beta primer mix were used. A tag from a template-switch adaptor with 12 random nucleotides marked each cDNA molecule. Individual samples furnished no less than 2.5 million CDR3-containing paired-end reads apiece. TCRdb reprocessed the 5' RACE reads with MiXCR, giving one entry per CDR3 protein. The sample yields 600,000 or so distinct CDR3 sequences, approximately 30% seen once. Roughly 9.5 milliliters of peripheral blood were drawn from each donor into EDTA-treated tubes. Each sample used at least 6.5 million PBMCs. Trimming pared 0 bases from V and 7 bases from J, leaving 22 bases between. Germline loops: CDR1 LNHNV, CDR2 YYDKDF (reference sequence). This CDR3 is 17 amino acids long. This clonotype turned up a few times. One base away lies a much larger clone, so this may be a sequencing read error.

Sequenced sample: blood. The source of this sequence is a woman aged 80 or over in good health. The rearrangement joins TRBV15 to TRBJ2-7, with D possibly TRBD2 on 7 matching bases. Written as DNA, the CDR3 is TGTGCCACCAGCAGAGACGTCTTTGCGGGGGCCAGGGATGAGCAGTACTTC. It codes for CATSRDVFAGARDEQYF.